Listed below are T cell receptor beta chains from one sample, sequenced in a study of CD4+ T cells in melanoma. Profiling relied on immunoSEQ multiplex PCR, and the TCRdb table lists in-frame clones only, not all of them. The sample includes 110,000 to 150,000 clones, about 90% seen only once; the top ten take 1.5% to 1.7%. These receptors all come from a human donor with melanoma. Both conserved end residues are part of each CDR3. D genes are given only for firm matches. Only part of the rows carry a size: once, few, many, or a class if the clone is expanded.

CDR3nt: TGTGCCAGTATAAGCGGGGGGGAGTATGAGCAGTTCTTC
CDR3aa: CASISGGEYEQFF
v_gene: TRBV19
j_gene: TRBJ2-1
abundance: NA
d_gene: TRBD2

CDR3nt: TGTGCCAGCAGGCCCCTTGAGACCGGGGAGCTGTTTTTT
CDR3aa: CASRPLETGELFF
v_gene: TRBV6-6
j_gene: TRBJ2-2
abundance: NA
d_gene: NA

CDR3nt: TGTGCCAGCAGGAAACCCGGGGCATCTGGAAACACCATATATTTT
CDR3aa: CASRKPGASGNTIYF
v_gene: TRBV2
j_gene: TRBJ1-3
abundance: NA
d_gene: NA

CDR3nt: TGTGCCAGCAGCCCGGGACTAGCGGGGGGGAACACCGGGGAGCTGTTTTTT
CDR3aa: CASSPGLAGGNTGELFF
v_gene: TRBV9
j_gene: TRBJ2-2
abundance: NA
d_gene: TRBD2

CDR3nt: TGTGCCAGCAGTGAAGGGCGGTATGGCTACACCTTC
CDR3aa: CASSEGRYGYTF
v_gene: TRBV25-1
j_gene: TRBJ1-2
abundance: NA
d_gene: NA

CDR3nt: TGTGCCAGCTCACCCGCAACTAATGAAAAACTGTTTTTT
CDR3aa: CASSPATNEKLFF
v_gene: TRBV18
j_gene: TRBJ1-4
abundance: NA
d_gene: NA

CDR3nt: TGTGCCAGTAGTATAGATTCCGGGGCGGGGACAGATACGCAGTATTTT
CDR3aa: CASSIDSGAGTDTQYF
v_gene: TRBV19
j_gene: TRBJ2-3
abundance: NA
d_gene: NA

CDR3nt: TGTGCCAGCAGTTTATCGTCCAGGGGGTACGAGCAGTACTTC
CDR3aa: CASSLSSRGYEQYF
v_gene: TRBV27
j_gene: TRBJ2-7
abundance: NA
d_gene: TRBD1

CDR3nt: TGTGCCTGGAGTGTACGGGCAGCTTACAATGAGCAGTTCTTC
CDR3aa: CAWSVRAAYNEQFF
v_gene: TRBV30
j_gene: TRBJ2-1
abundance: NA
d_gene: NA

CDR3nt: TGTGCCAGCAGCGTAGTAACAGCTAACTATGGCTACACCTTC
CDR3aa: CASSVVTANYGYTF
v_gene: TRBV9
j_gene: TRBJ1-2
abundance: once
d_gene: NA

CDR3nt: TGTGCCAGCAGCTTAGTGGAGGGGGCACGCACCGGGGAGCTGTTTTTT
CDR3aa: CASSLVEGARTGELFF
v_gene: TRBV7-2
j_gene: TRBJ2-2
abundance: NA
d_gene: NA

CDR3nt: TGCGCCAGCAGCCCCAGCGGGGGGCCCTACTACGAGCAGTACTTC
CDR3aa: CASSPSGGPYYEQYF
v_gene: TRBV5-1
j_gene: TRBJ2-7
abundance: NA
d_gene: TRBD2

CDR3nt: TGTGCCAGCAGCAAAGGTAGGGGCAGGACGACTGGAAACACCATATATTTT
CDR3aa: CASSKGRGRTTGNTIYF
v_gene: TRBV21-1
j_gene: TRBJ1-3
abundance: NA
d_gene: NA

CDR3nt: TGTGCCAGCAGCTTAGCGCAGGGGGCGAGATGGAAAAAACTGTTTTTT
CDR3aa: CASSLAQGARWKKLFF
v_gene: TRBV7-2
j_gene: TRBJ1-4
abundance: NA
d_gene: TRBD1

CDR3nt: TGTGCCAGCAGCTCCCAGGGTGGAGGGACTGAAGCTTTCTTT
CDR3aa: CASSSQGGGTEAFF
v_gene: TRBV7-3
j_gene: TRBJ1-1
abundance: NA
d_gene: NA

CDR3nt: TGTGCCAGCAGCTTAGGAAGGAGAGGCGGACCCACAGATACGCAGTATTTT
CDR3aa: CASSLGRRGGPTDTQYF
v_gene: TRBV13
j_gene: TRBJ2-3
abundance: NA
d_gene: NA

CDR3nt: TGTGCCAGCAGTGGCAGACAGGGAGATAATTCACCCCTCCACTTT
CDR3aa: CASSGRQGDNSPLHF
v_gene: TRBV2
j_gene: TRBJ1-6
abundance: NA
d_gene: TRBD1

CDR3nt: TGTGCCAGCTCACCACTCGAGACAGCCCTTACAGAGACAGGCTACACCTTC
CDR3aa: CASSPLETALTETGYTF
v_gene: TRBV18
j_gene: TRBJ1-2
abundance: NA
d_gene: NA